Sequencing of this T cell receptor (delta chain) was carried out in a study of gamma-delta T cells after stem cell transplantation. TCRdb repeated clone calling on the RT-PCR reads with CATT. The sample holds about 2,300 delta-chain clones, roughly 45% seen once. With 0 bases clipped from V and 8 bases from J, the junction kept 11 bases outside the gene matches. Germline lookup yields CDR1 GEAIGNYY and CDR2 EKD. The CDR3 is 16 amino acids. Regarding this clone: Within the sample, other DNA sequences also encode this same CDR3.

The sequenced sample consisted of gamma-delta T cells. This receptor was obtained from a human donor. It is not recorded whose cells these are; they may come from a transplant donor. The chain couples TRDV2 to TRDJ1; 10 bases agree with TRDD3. The CDR3 sequence is CACDTALLGDTNKLIF. CDR3 coding DNA: TGTGCCTGTGACACCGCCCTATTGGGGGATACTAACAAACTCATCTTT.